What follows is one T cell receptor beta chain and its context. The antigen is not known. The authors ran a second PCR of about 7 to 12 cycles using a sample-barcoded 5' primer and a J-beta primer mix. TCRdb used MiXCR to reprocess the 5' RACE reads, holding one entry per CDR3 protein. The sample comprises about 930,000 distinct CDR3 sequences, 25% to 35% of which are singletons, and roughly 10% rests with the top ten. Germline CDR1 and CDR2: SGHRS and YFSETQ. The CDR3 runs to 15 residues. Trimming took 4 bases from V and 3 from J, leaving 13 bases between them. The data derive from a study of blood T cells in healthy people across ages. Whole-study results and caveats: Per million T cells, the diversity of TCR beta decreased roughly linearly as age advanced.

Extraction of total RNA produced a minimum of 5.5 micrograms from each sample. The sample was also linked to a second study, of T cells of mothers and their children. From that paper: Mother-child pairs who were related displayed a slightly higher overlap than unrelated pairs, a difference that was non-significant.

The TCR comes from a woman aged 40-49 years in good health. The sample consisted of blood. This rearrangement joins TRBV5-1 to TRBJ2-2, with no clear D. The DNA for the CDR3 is TGCGCCAGCAGCAAGAACGGTATTGACACCGGGGAGCTGTTTTTT. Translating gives CASSKNGIDTGELFF.